These 14 T cell receptor beta chains originate from one sample sequenced in a study (dated by TCRdb to 2016 to 2017). Libraries were built with RT-PCR. TCRdb records Illumina MiSeq as the sequencer. Using fastp at Q25 and MiXCR, TCRdb reprocessed the public reads and kept productive beta chains. Identical CDR3 protein sequences are pooled into one entry, listed with their most common genes and DNA. This sample gives about 6,500 distinct CDR3 sequences in total; approximately 91% of them show up just once. The ten largest clones represent less than 9% of the sample. The sample comprised memory CD4+ T cells from blood. The receptors derive from a female donor in good health, serving as a healthy control.

Notes on this clonotype: This beta chain appears as a stray read in a library generated for alpha chains; its size is not informative. V is TRBV20-1 and J is TRBJ1-1; no clear D. Germline V lookup: CDR1 DFQATT, CDR2 SNEGSKA (reference sequence). The CDR3 is made up of 10 amino acids. The CDR3 region is CSEMNTEAFF. The CDR3 nucleotides are TGCAGCGAAATGAACACTGAAGCTTTCTTT.

This clonotype was observed once. Its ends do not fully match the called genes, so a read error is possible. This beta chain came through as a stray read in a library set up for alpha chains, and its size says little. The V gene is TRBV10-3, the J gene TRBJ2-2, with a tentative D call TRBD2 (5 bases). Germline V gene sequence: CDR1 ENHRY, CDR2 SYGVKD. The CDR3 has 14 amino acids. The CDR3 sequence: CAIRVGGDTGELFF. The CDR3 DNA reads TGTGCCATCAGGGTAGGAGGAGACACCGGAGAGCTGTTTTTT.

Details on this clonotype: This beta chain is off target for a library built for alpha chains, so its abundance means little. The chain uses TRBV4-1 and TRBJ1-2; unclear D gene. The CDR3 is made up of 14 amino acids. From germline, CDR1 is MGHRA and CDR2 YSYEKL. V lost 4 bases to trimming and J lost 8 bases, with 17 bases between them. DNA of the CDR3: TGCGCCAGCAGCCGAGACCCCGGGGATGGGGGCTACACCTTC. The encoded protein is CASSRDPGDGGYTF.

About this clonotype: This beta chain represents an off-target read in a library built for alpha chains; its size is of limited meaning. The rearrangement links TRBV6-5 to TRBJ2-7, with TRBD2 matching over 10 bases. CDR3 size: 17 residues. V was clipped by 0 bases and J by 2 bases; unmatched bases: 7. CDR1 and CDR2 (germline): MNHEY, SVGAGI. The CDR3 protein is CASSYSIVTSGAYEQYF. In DNA, the CDR3 is TGTGCCAGCAGTTACTCGATCGTTACTAGCGGGGCCTACGAGCAGTACTTC.

A remark on this clonotype: This beta chain is a stray read from a library made for alpha chains; its abundance is not meaningful. The V gene is TRBV4-2, the J gene TRBJ2-7; TRBD2 matches at 8 bases. This CDR3 comprises 15 residues. V lost 3 bases, J lost 0 bases, and 4 bases stayed unmatched. The germline V gene encodes CDR1 LGHNA and CDR2 YNFKEQ. The CDR3 here is CASSHPGTSSYEQYF. In DNA form, the CDR3 reads TGTGCCAGCAGCCATCCCGGGACTAGCTCCTACGAGCAGTACTTC.

Comment on this clonotype: This beta chain is a stray sequence in a library constructed for alpha chains; its clone size is not meaningful. This rearrangement joins TRBV10-3 to TRBJ1-1, with D maybe TRBD1 (6 bases). Germline V gene data show CDR1 as ENHRY and CDR2 as SYGVKD. The CDR3 is 14 residues long. Trimming took off 7 bases at V and 1 base at J, with 13 bases between the two ends. CDR3 nucleotides: TGTGCCATCAAGGGGGTGGGGCAGAACACTGAAGCTTTCTTT. This translates into CAIKGVGQNTEAFF.

For this clonotype: The library was built for alpha chains, so this beta chain is an off-target read and its size means little. The chain has TRBV7-2 and TRBJ2-1, with 9 bases identical to TRBD2. V lost 2 bases, J lost 5 bases, and 4 bases stayed unmatched. The CDR3 consists of 15 residues. Germline-derived CDR1 and CDR2 are SGHTA and FQGNSA. The chain's CDR3 is CASSLRASGNNEQFF. The DNA of the CDR3 is TGTGCCAGCAGCTTAAGGGCTAGCGGGAACAATGAGCAGTTCTTC.

As regards this clonotype: This beta chain is an off-target read within a library intended for alpha chains, so its frequency means little. The chain uses TRBV18 and TRBJ1-5; 7 positions match TRBD1. After removal of 4 bases from V and 3 bases from J, the junction contained 6 bases not matched to a gene. Germline V gene sequence: CDR1 KGHSH, CDR2 LQKENI. This CDR3 comprises 15 residues. The CDR3 region is CASSQRQGNNQPQHF. DNA of the CDR3: TGTGCCAGCTCACAACGACAGGGTAACAATCAGCCCCAGCATTTT.

As to this clonotype: This beta chain lies outside the target of a library built for alpha chains; its clone size means little. This chain uses TRBV20-1 with TRBJ1-2; maybe TRBD1 (5 bases). The CDR3 extends over 15 amino acids. V lost 1 base and J lost 4, with 16 bases in between. The V gene's germline CDR1 is DFQATT and CDR2 SNEGSKA (reference sequence). The CDR3 loop is CSARAPYRRGYGYTF. The DNA of the CDR3 is TGCAGTGCTAGAGCACCGTACCGAAGGGGCTATGGCTACACCTTC.

A single count supports this clonotype. A library made for alpha chains picked up this beta chain off target, so its size means little. V is TRBV20-1 and J is TRBJ2-5; the D gene is possibly TRBD2 (5 bases). V was cut by 0 bases and J by 5 bases, with 16 bases left in between. This CDR3 has 15 residues. Germline values: CDR1 DFQATT, CDR2 SNEGSKA (reference sequence). The CDR3 nucleotides read TGCAGTGCTAGAGATCGTCCGGACTGGCGGGAGACCCAGTACTTC. It encodes CSARDRPDWRETQYF.

Turning to this clonotype: The library was designed around alpha chains, so this beta chain is a stray read whose abundance carries little weight. The J gene is TRBJ2-6, the V gene TRBV20-1; D unclear. CDR3 length: 17 amino acids. CDR1 and CDR2 (germline): DFQATT, SNEGSKA (reference sequence). V was trimmed by 3 bases and J by 0 bases, leaving 15 bases between them. The CDR3 spells CSASLRRSLSGANVLTF. CDR3 nucleotide sequence: TGCAGTGCTAGTCTAAGGCGGTCCCTCTCTGGGGCCAACGTCCTGACTTTC.

In regard to this clonotype: This beta chain is a stray read from a library made for alpha chains; its abundance is not meaningful. The chain has TRBV5-1 and TRBJ1-2; 9 nucleotides match TRBD1. Trimming at V came to 5 bases and at J to 8 bases, leaving 13 bases not matched to a gene. The CDR3 runs to 15 residues. Looked up from germline, CDR1 is SGHRS and CDR2 is YFSETQ. DNA of the CDR3: TGCGCCAGCAGATTAGGGGAACAGGGGGCAAGAGGCTACACCTTC. It encodes CASRLGEQGARGYTF.

Worth noting for this clonotype: Because the library targeted alpha chains, this beta chain is an off-target read whose size means little. The chain joins TRBV29-1 to TRBJ2-7; 9 positions agree with TRBD1. CDR3 size: 13 residues. The germline CDR1 and CDR2 sequences are SQVTM and ANQGSEA. J was trimmed by 3 bases and V by 7 bases; bases with no gene match: 7. The CDR3 DNA reads as TGCAGCGCACAACAGGGGGCTAACTACGAGCAGTACTTC. It is translated as CSAQQGANYEQYF.

This clonotype was counted a few times. The library was built for alpha chains, so this beta chain is an off-target read and its size means little. The chain recombines TRBV20-1 with TRBJ2-1, with D tentatively TRBD2 (6 bases). This CDR3 is built from 12 residues. Trimming pared 6 bases from V and 7 bases from J, leaving 13 bases between. Germline V lookup: CDR1 DFQATT, CDR2 SNEGSKA (reference sequence). The CDR3 bases are TGCAGTGCGGGGGGACTTTGGAATGAGCAGTTCTTC. It is translated as CSAGGLWNEQFF.